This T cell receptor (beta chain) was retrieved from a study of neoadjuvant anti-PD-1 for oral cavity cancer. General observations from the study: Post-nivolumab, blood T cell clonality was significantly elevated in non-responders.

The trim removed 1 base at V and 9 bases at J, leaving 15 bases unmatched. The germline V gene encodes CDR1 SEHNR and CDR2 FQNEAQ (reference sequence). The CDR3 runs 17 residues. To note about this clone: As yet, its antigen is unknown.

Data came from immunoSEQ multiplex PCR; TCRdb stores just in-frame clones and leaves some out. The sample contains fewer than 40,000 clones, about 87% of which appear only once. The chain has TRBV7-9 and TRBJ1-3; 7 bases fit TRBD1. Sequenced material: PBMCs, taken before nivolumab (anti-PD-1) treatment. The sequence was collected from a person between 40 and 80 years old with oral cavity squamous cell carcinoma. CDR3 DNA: TGTGCCAGCAGCTTAGGGGTCGGACAGGCGGCCGGGGGCACCATATATTTT. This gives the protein CASSLGVGQAAGGTIYF.